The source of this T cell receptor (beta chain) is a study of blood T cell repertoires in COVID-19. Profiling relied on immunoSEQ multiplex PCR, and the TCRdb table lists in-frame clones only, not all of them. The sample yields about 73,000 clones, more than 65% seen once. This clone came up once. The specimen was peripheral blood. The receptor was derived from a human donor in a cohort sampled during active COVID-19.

The CDR3: CASSSKICYGYTF. The CDR3 region has the DNA TGTGCCAGCAGCTCCAAAATTTGCTATGGCTACACCTTC. This chain joins TRBV3-1 (or the pseudogene TRBV3-2) and TRBJ1-2; D not resolved. This CDR3 has 13 amino acids. V lost 5 bases and J 4 bases, leaving 11 bases between the germline ends. Germline V gives CDR1 LGHDT, CDR2 YNNKEL (reference sequence).